This T cell receptor beta chain came from a study of cytomegalovirus exposure and HLA in healthy donors. Overall study context: Genotyping showed 70% to 90% of some 400 donors falling in the Caucasian-associated ancestry cluster. Study-wide results and limits: Reports indicate that TCR beta sequences accurately predicted the HLA-A and HLA-B alleles of most subjects. The study put around 180 TCR beta chains on its list as cytomegalovirus-associated. TCR beta V- and J-gene trimming, according to a later analysis, was linked to a missense DCLRE1C variant.

Of note for this clone: As yet, its antigen is unknown.

The PCR employed 60 Vbeta primers together with 13 Jbeta primers. This table comes from immunoSEQ multiplex PCR, and its TCRdb copy is limited to in-frame clones, with some not included. The sample includes about 120,000 clones, roughly 70% of them seen just once. Sequenced material: PBMCs. This sequence originates from a man in his forties in good health and CMV-seropositive.

Here the CDR3 reads CASSEWEGMQPQHF. The CDR3 DNA reads TGTGCCAGCAGTGAATGGGAGGGGATGCAGCCCCAGCATTTT. This rearrangement joins TRBV6-1 to TRBJ1-5; a weak D match, TRBD1 (5 bases). The V end lost 2 bases, the J end lost 7 bases, and 12 bases lay between the germline ends. This CDR3 contains 14 residues. Looked up from germline, CDR1 is MNHNS and CDR2 is SASEGT.